The clone carrying this T cell receptor (beta chain) was seen only a few times. Its antigen is not known. Trimming pared 11 bases from V and 3 bases from J, leaving 16 bases between. This CDR3 comprises 13 residues. Germline V gene data show CDR1 as SEHNR and CDR2 as FQNEAQ (reference sequence). These data come from a study of CD8+ T cells in alopecia areata. Study-level information: People stayed on tofacitinib for 6 to 18 months, then stopped the drug for 6 months. General study findings and limits: While tofacitinib was given, many expanded lesional clones persisted in scalp and blood.

As for treatment: oral pan-JAK inhibitor, 5-10 mg twice daily. Extracted from the samples, RNA was reverse transcribed into cDNA to serve as the sequencing template. Clones were read by immunoSEQ multiplex PCR, and TCRdb kept only the in-frame ones, dropping some. The sample holds approximately 190,000 clones; roughly 64% are singletons and the top ten take 5% to 6%. The chain has TRBV7-9 and TRBJ2-5; no clear D gene. The sample here was CD4+ T cells sorted from blood, taken at week 24, from a patient treated with tofacitinib. This receptor was taken from a human donor with alopecia areata. CDR3: CAPKVAGEETQYF. The CDR3 DNA reads as TGTGCCCCCAAGGTGGCCGGAGAAGAGACCCAGTACTTC. Variable domain in full (rest from reference TRBV7-9 and TRBJ2-5): DTGVSQNPRHKITKRGQNVTFRCDPISEHNRLYWYRQTLGQGPEFLTYFQNEAQLEKSRLLSDRFSAERPKGSFSTLEIQRTEQGDSAMYLCAPKVAGEETQYFGPGTRLLVL.